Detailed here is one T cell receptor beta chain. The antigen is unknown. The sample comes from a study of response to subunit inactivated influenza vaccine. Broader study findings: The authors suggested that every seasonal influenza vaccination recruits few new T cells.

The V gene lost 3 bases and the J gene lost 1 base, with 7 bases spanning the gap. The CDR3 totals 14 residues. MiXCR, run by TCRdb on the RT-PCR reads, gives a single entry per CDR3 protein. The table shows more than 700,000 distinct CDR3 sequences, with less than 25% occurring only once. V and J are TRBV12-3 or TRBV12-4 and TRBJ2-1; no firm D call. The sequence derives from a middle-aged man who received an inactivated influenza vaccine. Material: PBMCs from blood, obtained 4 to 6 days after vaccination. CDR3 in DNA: TGTGCCAGCAGTTTCAGCCAATCCTACAATGAGCAGTTCTTC. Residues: CASSFSQSYNEQFF.